Listed here is a single T cell receptor beta chain. The CDR3 loop spans 13 amino acids. CDR1 is MNHEY and CDR2 is SVGAGI in the germline V gene. V lost 8 bases to trimming and J lost 5 bases, with 10 bases between them. The data were taken from a study of blood T cell repertoires in COVID-19. Study overall: The United States, Italy and Spain supplied acute and convalescent COVID-19 samples.

Measured with immunoSEQ multiplex PCR; TCRdb has only the in-frame clones, and not every one. The table includes 350,000 to 550,000 clones, around 89% detected once. The chain couples TRBV6-5 to TRBJ1-6; D is undetermined. The origin of this receptor is a woman aged 25 to 39 with acute or convalescent COVID-19. The sample taken for sequencing was peripheral blood. The CDR3 loop is CASARGNNSPLHF. The CDR3 coding sequence is TGTGCCAGCGCGCGAGGTAATAATTCACCCCTCCACTTT.